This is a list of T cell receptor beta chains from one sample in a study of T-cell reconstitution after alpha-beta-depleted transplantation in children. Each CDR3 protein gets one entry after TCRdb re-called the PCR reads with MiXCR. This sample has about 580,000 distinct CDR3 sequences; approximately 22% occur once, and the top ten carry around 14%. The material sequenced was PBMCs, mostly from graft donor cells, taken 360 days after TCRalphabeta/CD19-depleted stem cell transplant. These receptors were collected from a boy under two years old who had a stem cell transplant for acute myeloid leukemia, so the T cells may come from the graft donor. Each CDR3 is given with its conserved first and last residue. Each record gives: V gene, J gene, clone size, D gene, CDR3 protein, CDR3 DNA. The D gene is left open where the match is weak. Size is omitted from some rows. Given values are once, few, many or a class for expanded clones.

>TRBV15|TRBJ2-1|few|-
CATSREGHEQFF
TGTGCCACCAGCAGAGAGGGGCATGAGCAGTTCTTC
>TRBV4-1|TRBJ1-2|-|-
CASSQDRRPGGYTF
TGCGCCAGCAGCCAAGATAGGCGACCGGGGGGCTACACCTTC
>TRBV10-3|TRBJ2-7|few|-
CAISGGRMWLYEQYF
TGTGCCATCAGTGGAGGCCGGATGTGGCTCTACGAGCAGTACTTC
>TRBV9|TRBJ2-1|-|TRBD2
CASSATSGSYNEQFF
TGTGCCAGCAGCGCGACTAGCGGGTCTTATAATGAGCAGTTCTTC
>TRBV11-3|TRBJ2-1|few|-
CASSLGGGPNNEQFF
TGTGCCAGCAGCTTAGGAGGGGGGCCCAACAATGAGCAGTTCTTC
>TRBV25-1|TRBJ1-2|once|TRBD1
CASSESPDRERYGYTF
TGTGCCAGCAGTGAAAGTCCCGACAGGGAGCGGTATGGCTACACCTTC
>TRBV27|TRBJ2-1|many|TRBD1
CASSLGTGDNEQFF
TGTGCCAGCAGTTTAGGGACAGGGGACAATGAGCAGTTCTTC
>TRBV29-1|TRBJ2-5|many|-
CSVVEGEETQYF
TGCAGCGTTGTTGAAGGGGAAGAGACCCAGTACTTC
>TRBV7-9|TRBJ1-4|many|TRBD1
CASSSWTGIDEKLFF
TGTGCCAGCAGCAGCTGGACAGGGATTGATGAAAAACTGTTTTTT
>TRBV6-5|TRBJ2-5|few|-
CASSYSAFSSKETQYF
TGTGCCAGCAGTTACTCAGCCTTTTCCAGCAAAGAGACCCAGTACTTC
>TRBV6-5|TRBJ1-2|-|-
CASSYSDRYGYTF
TGTGCCAGCAGTTACTCGGATCGGTATGGCTACACCTTC
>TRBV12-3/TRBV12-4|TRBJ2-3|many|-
CASSSDGASTDTQYF
TGTGCCAGCAGTTCGGACGGTGCTAGCACAGATACGCAGTATTTT